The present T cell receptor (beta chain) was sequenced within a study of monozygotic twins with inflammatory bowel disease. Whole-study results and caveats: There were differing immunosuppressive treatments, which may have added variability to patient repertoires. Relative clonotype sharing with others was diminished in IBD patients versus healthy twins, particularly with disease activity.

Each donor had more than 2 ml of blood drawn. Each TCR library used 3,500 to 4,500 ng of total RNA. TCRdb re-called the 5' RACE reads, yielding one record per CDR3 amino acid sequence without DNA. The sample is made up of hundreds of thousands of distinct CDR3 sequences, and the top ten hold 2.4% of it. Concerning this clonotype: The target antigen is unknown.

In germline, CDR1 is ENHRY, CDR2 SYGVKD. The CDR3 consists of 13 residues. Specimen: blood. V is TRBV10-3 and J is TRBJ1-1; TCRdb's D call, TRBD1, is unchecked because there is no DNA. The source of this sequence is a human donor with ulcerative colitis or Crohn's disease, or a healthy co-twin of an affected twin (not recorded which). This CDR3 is CAISRDRDTEAFF.